Below, 23 T cell receptor beta chains from the same sample are listed, as sequenced in a study of cytomegalovirus exposure and HLA in healthy donors. PCR involved 60 Vbeta and 13 Jbeta primers. Sequencing used immunoSEQ multiplex PCR; TCRdb keeps in-frame clones, though not all of them. Among approximately 150,000 clones listed, roughly 80% were seen once. Sequencing was done on a sample of PBMCs. These receptors originate from a woman in her 30s in good health and CMV-seronegative.

This rearrangement joins TRBV30 to TRBJ1-5; TRBD1 might be the D (5 bases). V gave up 0 bases and J gave up 3 bases, with 9 bases separating them. CDR1 GTSNPN and CDR2 SVGIG come from the germline V gene (reference sequence). This CDR3 contains 14 residues. In nucleotides, the CDR3 is TGTGCCTGGAGTGTACGGGGGAACAATCAGCCCCAGCATTTT. It translates to CAWSVRGNNQPQHF.

The CDR3 here is CASFHLGDTEAFF. The CDR3 coding sequence is TGTGCCAGCTTTCATCTAGGGGACACTGAAGCTTTCTTT. The rearrangement links TRBV5-8 to TRBJ1-1; TRBD1 is a possible D gene (5 bases). This CDR3 contains 13 residues. CDR1 is SGHTS and CDR2 is YDEGEE in the germline V gene. V lost 7 bases and J 3 bases, leaving 13 bases between the germline ends.

The chain recombines TRBV15 with TRBJ2-7, with D perhaps matching TRBD1 (5 bases). CDR3 length equals 14 residues. Per the germline V gene, CDR1 is LNHNV and CDR2 is YYDKDF (reference sequence). Between the trimmed V and J ends, which lost 6 bases and 5 bases, there was a span of 17 bases. CDR3 region: CATRRGPGSNEQYF. The CDR3 coding sequence is TGTGCCACCAGGCGCGGTCCAGGGTCCAACGAGCAGTACTTC. Combining the CDR3 with reference TRBV15 and TRBJ2-7 gives the whole variable domain DAMVIQNPRYQVTQFGKPVTLSCSQTLNHNVMYWYQQKSSQAPKLLFHYYDKDFNNEADTPDNFQSRRPNTSFCFLDIRSPGLGDTAMYLCATRRGPGSNEQYFGPGTRLTVT.

This clone was found a few times. CDR3 sequence reads: CASSRTGGTDTQYF. In DNA, the CDR3 is TGTGCCAGCAGTCGAACAGGGGGCACAGATACGCAGTATTTT. V is TRBV6-5 and J is TRBJ2-3, with TRBD1 identical over 7 bases. Germline CDR1 is MNHEY and CDR2 is SVGAGI. The CDR3 spans 14 residues. V lost 5 bases, J lost 1 base, and 3 bases stayed unmatched.

The chain uses TRBV7-9 and TRBJ2-5; possibly TRBD2 for D (5 bases). The germline V gene has CDR1 SEHNR and CDR2 FQNEAQ (reference sequence). CDR3 length: 15 amino acids. V was trimmed by 1 base and J by 5 bases, leaving 14 bases between them. The CDR3 DNA sequence: TGTGCCAGCAGCTTAGTATCGCCTAGGAGGGAGACCCAGTACTTC. Translation: CASSLVSPRRETQYF. Variable domain in full (rest from reference TRBV7-9 and TRBJ2-5): DTGVSQNPRHKITKRGQNVTFRCDPISEHNRLYWYRQTLGQGPEFLTYFQNEAQLEKSRLLSDRFSAERPKGSFSTLEIQRTEQGDSAMYLCASSLVSPRRETQYFGPGTRLLVL.

The chain carries TRBV7-2 and TRBJ1-5; D not resolved. Trimming cost V 5 bases and J 2 bases, with 10 bases left between them. The CDR3 contains 14 residues. CDR1 SGHTA and CDR2 FQGNSA come from the germline V gene. CDR3 nucleotide sequence: TGTGCCAGCAGCCAACAAGTGGGCAATCAGCCCCAGCATTTT. Translated, it gives CASSQQVGNQPQHF.

The chain uses TRBV11-2 and TRBJ1-5; D not resolved. Germline CDR1 and CDR2: SGHAT and FQNNGV. The CDR3 consists of 16 residues. V shed 1 base and J shed 0 bases, with 10 bases lying between them. The CDR3 reads CASSLGDGDSNQPQHF. The CDR3 region has the DNA TGTGCCAGCAGCTTAGGTGACGGGGATAGCAATCAGCCCCAGCATTTT. Supplemented by reference TRBV11-2 and TRBJ1-5, the full variable domain reads EAGVAQSPRYKIIEKRQSVAFWCNPISGHATLYWYQQILGQGPKLLIQFQNNGVVDDSQLPKDRFSAERLKGVDSTLKIQPAKLEDSAVYLCASSLGDGDSNQPQHFGDGTRLSIL.

This chain joins TRBV5-1 and TRBJ2-2; tentative D call: TRBD1 (5 bases). The ends were cut back, 6 bases at V and 4 bases at J, with 13 bases in the middle. Per germline, CDR1 SGHRS and CDR2 YFSETQ. The CDR3 consists of 14 residues. The CDR3 spells CASTQAGLTGELFF. The CDR3 DNA is TGCGCCAGCACCCAGGCAGGGCTCACCGGGGAGCTGTTTTTT. Full variable domain (remainder filled in from reference TRBV5-1 and TRBJ2-2): KAGVTQTPRYLIKTRGQQVTLSCSPISGHRSVSWYQQTPGQGLQFLFEYFSETQRNKGNFPGRFSGRQFSNSRSEMNVSTLELGDSALYLCASTQAGLTGELFFGEGSRLTVL.

CDR3 DNA sequence: TGTGCCAGCAGCTTGGGGTCTTCGGGGGGCTACGAGCAGTACTTC. Amino acid sequence: CASSLGSSGGYEQYF. The chain couples TRBV7-8 to TRBJ2-7; TRBD2 matches 7 bases. Germline V CDR1 and CDR2: SGHVS, FQNEAQ. The CDR3 spans 15 residues. The V gene end was trimmed by 3 bases and the J gene end by 3 bases; junction bases not matched to a gene: 8.

V usage is TRBV28 and J usage is TRBJ1-2; no clear D gene. This CDR3 has 15 residues. V lost 6 bases, J lost 4 bases, and 18 bases lay in between. Germline assignment: CDR1 MDHEN and CDR2 SYDVKM. The CDR3: CASSRPTRIVYGYTF. CDR3 DNA sequence: TGTGCCAGCAGCAGGCCGACCAGGATTGTCTATGGCTACACCTTC.

The chain recombines TRBV27 with TRBJ2-5, with no clear D. Near its end, the DNA agrees better with TRBJ2-7, so the J call may be wrong. The CDR3 is made up of 13 amino acids. Germline CDR1 is MNHEY and CDR2 is SMNVEV (reference sequence). The CDR3 region has the DNA TGTGCCAGCAGTTTTAAGATCTCCTACGAGCAGTACTTC. Residues: CASSFKISYEQYF.

DNA for the CDR3: TGCGCCAGCAGCCAAGGGAGGTTAGCGGTAGACAGGGGCTACGAGCAGTACTTC. It specifies CASSQGRLAVDRGYEQYF. The rearrangement joins TRBV4-3 to TRBJ2-7; the match to TRBD1 covers 8 bases. The V gene end was trimmed by 1 base and the J gene end by 3 bases; junction bases not matched to a gene: 14. Germline assignment: CDR1 LGHNA and CDR2 YSLEER. The CDR3 runs 18 residues.

This chain uses TRBV28 with TRBJ2-7; 9 positions agree with TRBD1. Losses at the gene ends were 0 bases for V and 5 bases for J; bases not matched to a gene: 29. The CDR3 loop spans 23 amino acids. Germline V gives CDR1 MDHEN, CDR2 SYDVKM. In DNA form, the CDR3 reads TGTGCCAGCAGTTTATGCATTTTATTCTTGTTTTGGGTTCCGGGACAGGGTGAACACGAGCAGTACTTC. This codes for CASSLCILFLFWVPGQGEHEQYF.

This clone came up a few times. V is TRBV30 and J is TRBJ1-1; maybe TRBD1 (5 bases). V lost 0 bases, J lost 4 bases, and 9 bases lay in between. The CDR3 has 13 amino acids. Germline CDR1 is GTSNPN and CDR2 is SVGIG (reference sequence). CDR3 bases: TGTGCCTGGAGTGTAGGCGGGGGCACTGAAGCTTTCTTT. Translating gives CAWSVGGGTEAFF.

The genes are TRBV10-2 and TRBJ2-7, with 11 bases identical to TRBD2. The germline gives CDR1 WSHSY, CDR2 SAAADI. The V segment lost 4 bases and the J segment 2 bases; nucleotides outside the gene matches: 13. The CDR3 runs to 18 residues. The CDR3 here is CASSALLAGDPLPYEQYF. CDR3 DNA sequence: TGCGCCAGCAGTGCTCTACTAGCGGGGGACCCCCTCCCCTACGAGCAGTACTTC.

In nucleotides, the CDR3 is TGTGCCAGCAGTTACTCGATGGACTACTTCTACAATGAGCAGTTCTTC. Translated, it gives CASSYSMDYFYNEQFF. V gene TRBV6-6 combines with J gene TRBJ2-1, with D maybe TRBD2 (6 bases). Germline assignment: CDR1 MNHNY and CDR2 SVGAGI (reference sequence). With 0 bases removed from V and 3 bases from J, the gap between germline ends came to 12 bases. This CDR3 is 16 amino acids long.

The rearrangement links TRBV18 to TRBJ2-7; 10 bases are shared with TRBD1. The CDR3 contains 16 residues. Germline CDR1 KGHSH, CDR2 LQKENI. V gave up 2 bases and J gave up 2 bases; unmatched junction bases: 6. CDR3 coding DNA: TGTGCCAGCTCACCAGGGGGACAGGGGTGGACCTACGAGCAGTACTTC. This sequence encodes CASSPGGQGWTYEQYF.

This rearrangement joins TRBV28 to TRBJ1-5; 12 nucleotides line up with TRBD1. The CDR3 runs 16 residues. CDR1 and CDR2 from the germline V gene are MDHEN and SYDVKM. The V and J ends lost 10 bases and 7 bases, in that order; junction bases with no gene match: 14. As DNA, the CDR3 is TGTGCCACCCATACGCCCCCGGGACAGGGGGCCCAGCCCCAGCATTTT. This sequence encodes CATHTPPGQGAQPQHF.

This sequence joins TRBV18 and TRBJ1-2, with TRBD1 matching over 10 bases. CDR3 length: 17 amino acids. With V trimmed by 4 bases and J by 4 bases, 12 bases remained unmatched. Germline CDR1 is KGHSH and CDR2 is LQKENI. The CDR3 region is CASSHRDRGVPLYGYTF. The CDR3 region has the DNA TGTGCCAGCTCACACCGGGACAGGGGAGTACCTCTCTATGGCTACACCTTC.

The chain joins TRBV5-4 to TRBJ1-6, with D hard to call. V gave up 0 bases and J gave up 2 bases, with 6 bases separating them. CDR3 length equals 15 residues. The germline V gene encodes CDR1 SGHNT and CDR2 YYREEE (reference sequence). The CDR3 sequence: CASSLAATYNSPLHF. The CDR3 DNA reads as TGTGCCAGCAGCTTGGCCGCTACCTATAATTCACCCCTCCACTTT. Full variable domain (outside the CDR3, taken from reference TRBV5-4 and TRBJ1-6): ETGVTQSPTHLIKTRGQQVTLRCSSQSGHNTVSWYQQALGQGPQFIFQYYREEENGRGNFPPRFSGLQFPNYSSELNVNALELDDSALYLCASSLAATYNSPLHFGNGTRLTVT.

The rearrangement uses TRBV7-3 and TRBJ1-1, with TRBD1 matching 9 bases. The CDR3 runs to 13 residues. Looked up from germline, CDR1 is SGHTA and CDR2 is FQGTGA. The V gene end was trimmed by 2 bases and the J gene end by 9 bases; junction bases not matched to a gene: 4. CDR3 amino acids: CASSLGDRDKAFF. The CDR3 DNA sequence: TGTGCCAGCAGCTTAGGGGACAGGGATAAAGCTTTCTTT.

The V call is TRBV9, the J call TRBJ2-2; D possibly corresponds to TRBD1 (5 bases). The germline gives CDR1 SGDLS, CDR2 YYNGEE. The V end lost 1 base, the J end lost 8 bases, and 6 bases lay between the germline ends. The CDR3 sequence is 12 residues long. The CDR3 reads CASSVQGGELFF. Here the CDR3 DNA reads TGTGCCAGCAGCGTACAGGGAGGGGAGCTGTTTTTT.

The gene calls are TRBV15 and TRBJ2-7; D is perhaps TRBD1 (6 bases). The germline gives CDR1 LNHNV, CDR2 YYDKDF (reference sequence). V lost 0 bases and J lost 0, with 12 bases in between. This CDR3 is 16 amino acids long. As DNA, the CDR3 is TGTGCCACCAGCAGAGATGGGGGCACCTTCTCCTACGAGCAGTACTTC. Translation gives CATSRDGGTFSYEQYF.